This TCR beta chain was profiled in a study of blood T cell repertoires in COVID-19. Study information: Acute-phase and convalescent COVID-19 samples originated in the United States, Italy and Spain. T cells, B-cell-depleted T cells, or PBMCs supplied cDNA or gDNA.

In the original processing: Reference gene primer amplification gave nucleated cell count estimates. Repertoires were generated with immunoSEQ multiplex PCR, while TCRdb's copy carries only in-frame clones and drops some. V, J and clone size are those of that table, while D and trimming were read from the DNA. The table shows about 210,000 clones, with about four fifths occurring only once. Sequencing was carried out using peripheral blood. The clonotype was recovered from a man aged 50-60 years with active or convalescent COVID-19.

The CDR3: CASSRGTPGGNIQYF. The CDR3 nucleotides read TGTGCCAGCAGCCGGGGGACTCCCGGGGGAAACATTCAGTACTTC. The J gene is TRBJ2-4, the V gene TRBV3-1 (or the pseudogene TRBV3-2); tentatively, D is TRBD2 (6 bases). Trimming removed 4 bases from V and 6 bases from J, with 16 bases in between. Germline V gene sequence: CDR1 LGHDT, CDR2 YNNKEL (reference sequence). There are 15 residues in the CDR3.